The 16 T cell receptor beta chains below come from one sample, sequenced in a study of neurological immune-mediated disorders. Using its own MiXCR run on the 5' RACE reads, TCRdb lists one record per CDR3 protein. The data contain some 37,000 distinct CDR3 sequences, approximately 14% of them seen just once; the ten biggest clones take up approximately 30%. Sequenced input: PBMCs. These receptors were taken from a woman between 50 and 59 years old with HTLV-1-associated myelopathy (HAM/TSP).

This clonotype occurred many times. This chain links TRBV24-1 with TRBJ2-2; TRBD1 agrees at 8 bases. Germline-derived CDR1 and CDR2 are KGHDR and SFDVKD. This CDR3 region has 16 residues. After removal of 3 bases from V and 7 bases from J, the junction contained 9 bases not matched to a gene. CDR3 DNA sequence: TGTGCCACCAGTGATAGTGGGCAGGGGGCGCACGGGGAGCTGTTTTTT. This translates into CATSDSGQGAHGELFF.

In this sample, this clonotype turned up many times. The chain employs TRBV5-1 and TRBJ2-1; possible D gene TRBD1, 6 bases. CDR1 is SGHRS, CDR2 YFSETQ, per germline. The CDR3 has 13 amino acids. Trimming took 0 bases from V and 9 from J, leaving 10 bases between them. CDR3 region: CASSLEQGGEQFF. For the CDR3, the DNA is TGCGCCAGCAGCTTGGAACAGGGTGGTGAGCAGTTCTTC. Full variable domain (missing parts from reference TRBV5-1 and TRBJ2-1): KAGVTQTPRYLIKTRGQQVTLSCSPISGHRSVSWYQQTPGQGLQFLFEYFSETQRNKGNFPGRFSGRQFSNSRSEMNVSTLELGDSALYLCASSLEQGGEQFFGPGTRLTVL.

This clonotype was recorded many times. This chain uses TRBV5-1 with TRBJ2-7; 7 nucleotides line up with TRBD1. The CDR3 loop spans 16 amino acids. Per the germline V gene, CDR1 is SGHRS and CDR2 is YFSETQ. J was trimmed by 2 bases and V by 2 bases; bases with no gene match: 10. CDR3 sequence (DNA): TGCGCCAGCAGCTTAAACACAGGGGAGAGGCCCTACGAGCAGTACTTC. This translates into CASSLNTGERPYEQYF.

This clonotype came up many times. The rearrangement joins TRBV7-2 to TRBJ1-4, with a possible D match to TRBD1 (6 bases). V lost 5 bases and J 7 bases, leaving 17 bases between the germline ends. Germline V lookup: CDR1 SGHTA, CDR2 FQGNSA. This CDR3 has 15 residues. This CDR3 reads CASSVSGTRAEKLFF. The CDR3 coding sequence is TGTGCCAGCAGCGTATCCGGGACAAGGGCTGAAAAACTGTTTTTT.

On this clonotype: One end of the junction varies from germline; a read error may be responsible. The chain joins TRBV9 to TRBJ2-2; TRBD1 matches 9 bases. Germline-derived CDR1 and CDR2 are SGDLS and YYNGEE. The CDR3 totals 16 residues. Here the CDR3 reads CASSAWDRADTGELFF. DNA for the CDR3: TGTGCCAGCAGCGCATGGGACAGGGCGGACACAGGGGAGCTGTTTTTT.

This clonotype came up many times. The rearrangement uses TRBV5-1 and TRBJ1-1; D is perhaps TRBD1 (5 bases). There are 15 residues in the CDR3. V gave up 4 bases and J gave up 5 bases, with 18 bases separating them. The V gene's germline CDR1 is SGHRS and CDR2 YFSETQ. CDR3 sequence (DNA): TGCGCCAGCAGCCCTACCCCCGGACGGGGGACTGAAGCTTTCTTT. Translated, it gives CASSPTPGRGTEAFF.

This clonotype was found many times. The rearrangement uses TRBV6-6 and TRBJ1-2, with D possibly TRBD1 on 5 matching bases. In germline, CDR1 is MNHNY, CDR2 SVGAGI (reference sequence). The ends were cut back, 5 bases at V and 0 bases at J, with 13 bases in the middle. This CDR3 has 15 amino acids. As DNA, the CDR3 is TGTGCCAGCAGTCGCGACTTGGGGGCTAACTATGGCTACACCTTC. This translates into CASSRDLGANYGYTF.

This clonotype appeared many times. The chain has TRBV24-1 and TRBJ2-2; 14 bases line up with TRBD2. The trim removed 9 bases at V and 1 base at J, leaving 3 bases unmatched. This CDR3 region has 16 residues. Per the germline V gene, CDR1 is KGHDR and CDR2 is SFDVKD. CDR3 sequence reads: CATRGTSGGNTGELFF. CDR3 sequence (DNA): TGTGCCACCCGAGGGACTAGCGGGGGGAACACCGGGGAGCTGTTTTTT.

This clonotype was picked up many times. The CDR3 DNA sequence: TGTGCCAGCAGCGTACAGGGGAAAGGATCCTACAATGAGCAGTTCTTC. Its translation: CASSVQGKGSYNEQFF. The chain is built from TRBV7-9 and TRBJ2-1, with 7 bases aligning to TRBD1. Germline V gene lookup returns CDR1 SEHNR and CDR2 FQNEAQ (reference sequence). This CDR3 spans 16 amino acids. With 5 bases clipped from V and 1 base from J, the junction kept 8 bases outside the gene matches.

Turning to this clonotype: This could be a read error, since a much larger clone is one nucleotide away. V is TRBV21-1 and J is TRBJ2-3; TRBD1 is the table's D call, not checked against the DNA. TRBV21-1 is assigned pseudogene status. This CDR3 contains 17 residues. The CDR3 region has the DNA TGTGCCAGCAACAAAGTGAACCGGGAAGGACTAACAGATACGCAGTATTTT. Protein: CASNKVNREGLTDTQYF.

The rearrangement joins TRBV20-1 to TRBJ1-2; D possibly corresponds to TRBD1 (6 bases). V dropped 7 bases and J dropped 8 bases, with 20 bases sitting between them. The CDR3 contains 13 residues. CDR1 and CDR2 (germline): DFQATT, SNEGSKA (reference sequence). The CDR3 DNA follows: TGCAGTGAAAGGGGGGACCCAAGCGGAGGCTACACCTTC. Translation gives CSERGDPSGGYTF.

This clonotype appeared many times. V and J are TRBV12-3 or TRBV12-4 and TRBJ1-1; D is unclear. This CDR3 region has 16 residues. V was clipped by 5 bases and J by 2 bases, with 18 bases between them. DNA of the CDR3: TGTGCCAGCAGTCGGACTGCTAGGGAGGGAAACACTGAAGCTTTCTTT. It is translated as CASSRTAREGNTEAFF.

This clonotype was seen ten or more times. The rearrangement links TRBV10-3 to TRBJ2-7, with 8 bases lining up with TRBD1. Trimming cost V 5 bases and J 3 bases; bases outside gene matches: 6. The CDR3 consists of 14 residues. Germline-derived CDR1 and CDR2 are ENHRY and SYGVKD. CDR3 sequence: CAISPQGAVYEQYF. The CDR3 region has the DNA TGTGCCATCAGTCCGCAGGGGGCTGTCTACGAGCAGTACTTC.

This clonotype was recorded at least ten times. This sequence joins TRBV5-1 and TRBJ1-3, with TRBD1 matching 8 bases. In germline, CDR1 is SGHRS, CDR2 YFSETQ. V shed 4 bases and J 2 bases; nucleotides not matched to a gene: 8. CDR3 length: 16 amino acids. The CDR3 protein is CASSLDDRGAGNTIYF. CDR3 in DNA: TGCGCCAGCAGCCTAGACGACAGGGGTGCTGGAAACACCATATATTTT.

This clonotype has more than one count but fewer than ten. The J gene is TRBJ2-1, the V gene TRBV4-3; TRBD1 agrees at 7 bases. The CDR3 consists of 15 residues. Germline CDR1 is LGHNA and CDR2 is YSLEER. Trimming at V came to 1 base and at J to 3 bases, leaving 3 bases not matched to a gene. This chain's CDR3 is CASSQGSGGYNEQFF. CDR3 coding DNA: TGCGCCAGCAGCCAAGGGTCAGGGGGCTACAATGAGCAGTTCTTC.

This clonotype was seen ten or more times. The chain is built from TRBV10-3 and TRBJ2-7, with 11 nucleotides matching TRBD2. Germline values: CDR1 ENHRY, CDR2 SYGVKD. The junction had 3 bases not matched to a gene; V was cut back by 5 bases and J by 0 bases. The CDR3 is 15 amino acids. Here the CDR3 reads CAISQGLADSYEQYV. The CDR3 DNA reads TGTGCCATCAGTCAGGGACTAGCGGACTCCTACGAGCAGTACGTC.